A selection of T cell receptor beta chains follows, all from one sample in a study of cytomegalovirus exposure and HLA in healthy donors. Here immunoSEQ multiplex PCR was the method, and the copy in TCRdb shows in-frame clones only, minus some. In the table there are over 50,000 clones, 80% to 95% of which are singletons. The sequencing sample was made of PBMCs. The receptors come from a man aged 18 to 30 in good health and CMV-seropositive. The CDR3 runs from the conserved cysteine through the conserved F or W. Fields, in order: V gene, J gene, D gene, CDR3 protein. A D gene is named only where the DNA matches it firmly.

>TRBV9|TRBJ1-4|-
CASSPGLGGDNEKLFF
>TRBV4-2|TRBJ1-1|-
CASSPQGYTEAFF
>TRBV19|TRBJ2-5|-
CASSGGAGQETQYF
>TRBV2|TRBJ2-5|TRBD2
CATDGAGNTRETQYF
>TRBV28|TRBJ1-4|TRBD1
CASSLIGQGVGEKLFF
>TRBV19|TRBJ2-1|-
CASSSPGTWDEQFF
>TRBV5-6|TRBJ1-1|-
CASIKGFGDTEAFF
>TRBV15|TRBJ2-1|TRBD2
CATSRELAVNNEQFF
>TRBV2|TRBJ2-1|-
CASSETSSHNEQFF
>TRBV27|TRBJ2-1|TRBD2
CASRRIAGGLGNEQFF
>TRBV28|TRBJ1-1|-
CASSLQAGRGTEAFF
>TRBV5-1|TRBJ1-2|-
CASSLDGTNYGYTF
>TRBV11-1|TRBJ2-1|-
CASSGRLNNEQFF
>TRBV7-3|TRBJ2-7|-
CASSIEGRGYEQYF
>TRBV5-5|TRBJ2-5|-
CASSPKETQYF
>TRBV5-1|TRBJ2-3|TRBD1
CASRGQGASKDTQYF
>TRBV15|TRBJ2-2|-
CATSSRVGELFF
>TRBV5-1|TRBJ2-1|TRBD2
CASSLEGTSGSGEQFF
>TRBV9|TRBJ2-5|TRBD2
CASSVILRLAGVRETQYF
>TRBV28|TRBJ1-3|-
CASSSSLRNTIYF
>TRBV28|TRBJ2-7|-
CASSLGTSSPPYEQYF
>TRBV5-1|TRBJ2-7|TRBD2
CASSLGDGRAYEQYF
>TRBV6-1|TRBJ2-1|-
CASSEARGFYNEQFF
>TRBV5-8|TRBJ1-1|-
CASSFRATEAFF
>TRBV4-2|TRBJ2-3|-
CASSPGAVDTDTQYF
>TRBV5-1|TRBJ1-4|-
CASSLDPGKREKLFF
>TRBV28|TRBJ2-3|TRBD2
CASSLSSYGRVDTQYF
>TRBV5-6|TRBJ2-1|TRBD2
CASTLAEGGGNEQFF
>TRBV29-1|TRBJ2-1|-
CSVARSEQFF
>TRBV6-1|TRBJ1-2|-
CASSPSGTPSYGYTF
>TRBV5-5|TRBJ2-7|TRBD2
CASSLGTSGSMPYEQYF
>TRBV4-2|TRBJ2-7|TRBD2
CASSQDLAGAVEQYF
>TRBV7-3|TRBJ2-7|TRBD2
CASSLTSLAGDEQYF
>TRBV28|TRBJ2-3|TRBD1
CASSFQGASNTQYF
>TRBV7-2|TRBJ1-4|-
CASSLRGAKEQLFF
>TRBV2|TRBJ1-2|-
CASSLVSYGYTF
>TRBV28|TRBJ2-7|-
CASSFSTYEQYF
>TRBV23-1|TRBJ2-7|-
CAYREGGIFDTRNYEQYF
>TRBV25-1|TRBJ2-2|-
CASSERQDTGELFF
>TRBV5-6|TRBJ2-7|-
CASSPFLGAVYEQYF
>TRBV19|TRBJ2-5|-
CASSRPRDKMGQETQYF